The clone carrying this TCR beta chain was seen a few times. Its specificity is unknown. This CDR3 region has 13 residues. CDR1 is SQVTM and CDR2 is ANQGSEA in the germline V gene. The use of a sample-barcoded 5' primer and a J-beta primer mix characterized a second PCR of about 7 to 12 cycles. Every sample produced at least 3 million CDR3-containing paired-end reads. TCRdb re-derived calls from the 5' RACE reads in MiXCR, one entry per CDR3 protein. In the table there are approximately 880,000 distinct CDR3 sequences, around 48% of which are singletons. This record comes from a study of blood T cells in healthy people across ages. Notes on the study in general: TCR beta diversity tracked closely with naive T cell percentage.

No fewer than 6 micrograms of total RNA were isolated from every sample. This receptor was identified in a man aged 25 to 45 in good health. What was sequenced was blood. The rearrangement joins TRBV29-1 to TRBJ2-7; 8 nucleotides match TRBD1. The closer fit of TRBJ2-5 to the DNA end suggests the J call may be wrong. The CDR3 is CSTERQGAKTQYF. The DNA of the CDR3 is TGCAGCACAGAGCGCCAGGGGGCAAAGACCCAGTACTTC.